This T cell receptor (beta chain) was identified in a study of chemoradiotherapy in HPV16-positive cancers. Libraries were prepared by immunoSEQ multiplex PCR; TCRdb keeps only in-frame clonotypes and omits some of them. The table has around 22,000 clones, roughly 92% seen once. J gave up 9 bases and V 0 bases, and 7 bases lay outside the gene matches. Looked up from germline, CDR1 is SGHRS and CDR2 is YFSETQ. This CDR3 has 15 residues. The sequence came from a human donor with HPV-associated anogenital cancer. The gene calls are TRBV5-1 and TRBJ2-1, with 9 bases aligning to TRBD1. The starting material was blood, obtained from a patient who underwent chemoradiotherapy. The CDR3 coding sequence is TGCGCCAGCAGCTTGGTGGGGGACAGGGCCACTGAGCAGTTCTTC. Translated, it gives CASSLVGDRATEQFF.